This T cell receptor (beta chain) was recovered during a study of blood T cell repertoires in COVID-19. Study details: Whether acute or convalescent, the COVID-19 samples came from the United States, Italy and Spain. Sources were T cells, B-cell-depleted T cells, or PBMCs; the material itself was cDNA or gDNA.

Here immunoSEQ multiplex PCR was the method, and the copy in TCRdb shows in-frame clones only, minus some. Of 150,000 to 190,000 clones in the sample, 80% are singletons; the top ten hold roughly 0.58%. CDR3 length: 13 residues. V was pared by 6 bases and J by 6 bases, with 7 bases of the junction left unmatched. V usage is TRBV12-3 or TRBV12-4 and J usage is TRBJ2-7, with 8 nucleotides matching TRBD1. The receptor comes from a man aged 55 to 70 with acute or convalescent COVID-19. The sequencing sample was made of peripheral blood. The CDR3 nucleotides are TGTGCCAGCAGAGGACAGGGAGAAGTCGAGCAGTACTTC. It translates to CASRGQGEVEQYF.